This TCR beta chain was retrieved from a study of shared clonotypes between healthy human individuals. V lost 6 bases to trimming and J lost 6 bases; unmatched junction nucleotides: 6. The germline V gene has CDR1 SNHLY and CDR2 FYNNEI. The CDR3 covers 14 residues. Donation came from healthy HIV-negative adults that had no recent acute infections or vaccinations. A CD45RA+ naive subset and a CD45RA-negative memory subset were split from CD4+ cells. Genomic DNA of every subset was divided equally among multiple immunoSEQ plates. The assay was immunoSEQ multiplex PCR, and TCRdb's table has in-frame clones only and misses some. The top ten clones hold 0.36% of a sample with about 2.4 million clones, roughly 93% of them seen once.

This chain joins TRBV2 and TRBJ2-7; 12 bases fit TRBD2. This TCR was recovered from a man between 18 and 35 years old in good health. Some clones in this sample may be carry-over from other donors' samples. The sequencing sample was made of naive CD4+ T cells from PBMCs. Subset indicated: CD45RA+ positively selected. The CDR3 bases are TGTGCCAGCAGCGGACTAGCGGGAAGTGGCGAGCAGTACTTC. Encoded protein: CASSGLAGSGEQYF.